This entry lists 23 T cell receptor beta chains sequenced from one sample in a study of blood T cell repertoires in COVID-19. Assay: immunoSEQ multiplex PCR; the TCRdb copy retains only in-frame clones and omits some. The sample has fewer than 200,000 clones, approximately 90% seen once. Sequenced input: peripheral blood. These receptors were taken from a man in his late teens or twenties who had recovered from COVID-19.

This chain uses TRBV18 with TRBJ1-1; a possible D gene is TRBD1 (5 bases). V lost 3 bases to trimming and J lost 5 bases, with 16 bases between them. From germline, CDR1 is KGHSH and CDR2 LQKENI. This CDR3 is built from 15 residues. DNA of the CDR3: TGTGCCAGCTCACCGGTTTCTGCAGGGAGGACTGAAGCTTTCTTT. Protein sequence: CASSPVSAGRTEAFF.

V and J are TRBV6-6 and TRBJ2-2, with unresolved D. The CDR3 is 12 residues long. Germline values: CDR1 MNHNY, CDR2 SVGAGI (reference sequence). The CDR3 region is CALHHPPGELFF. For the CDR3, the DNA is TGTGCACTTCACCACCCCCCCGGGGAGCTGTTTTTT.

The J gene is TRBJ2-3, the V gene TRBV24-1; 10 positions match TRBD1. The germline V gene encodes CDR1 KGHDR and CDR2 SFDVKD. With 3 bases clipped from V and 6 bases from J, the junction kept 8 bases outside the gene matches. The CDR3 runs to 16 residues. The CDR3 nucleotides are TGTGCCACCAGTGATCCCCGGGACAGGGGAGGGGATACGCAGTATTTT. It codes for CATSDPRDRGGDTQYF.

CDR3 DNA sequence: TGCGCCAGCAGCGGGGACGGAGGGCCTAATGAAAAACTGTTTTTT. It encodes CASSGDGGPNEKLFF. This chain connects TRBV5-1 to TRBJ1-4; weak D call: TRBD1 (5 bases). This CDR3 contains 15 residues. Trimming cost V 4 bases and J 3 bases, with 13 bases left between them. From germline, CDR1 is SGHRS and CDR2 YFSETQ. Combining the CDR3 with reference TRBV5-1 and TRBJ1-4 gives the whole variable domain KAGVTQTPRYLIKTRGQQVTLSCSPISGHRSVSWYQQTPGQGLQFLFEYFSETQRNKGNFPGRFSGRQFSNSRSEMNVSTLELGDSALYLCASSGDGGPNEKLFFGSGTQLSVL.

V usage is TRBV5-6 and J usage is TRBJ2-7, with D uncertain. Germline values: CDR1 SGHDT, CDR2 YYEEEE. Between the trimmed V and J ends, which lost 2 bases and 0 bases, there was a span of 12 bases. There are 15 residues in the CDR3. The CDR3 DNA is TGTGCCAGCAGCTTTTTGGGCCTAAGCTCCTACGAGCAGTACTTC. It encodes CASSFLGLSSYEQYF.

The CDR3 spells CASSPGRTVGEQFF. The CDR3 nucleotides are TGTGCCAGCAGCCCTGGGAGGACTGTCGGGGAGCAGTTCTTC. V usage is TRBV7-3 and J usage is TRBJ2-1; weak D call: TRBD2 (6 bases). Germline V gene lookup returns CDR1 SGHTA and CDR2 FQGTGA. The CDR3 runs 14 residues. Trimming stripped 5 bases from V and 10 bases from J, with 18 bases between.

The chain employs TRBV5-1 and TRBJ2-5; 8 nucleotides line up with TRBD1. Germline V lookup: CDR1 SGHRS, CDR2 YFSETQ. The V and J ends lost 4 bases and 4 bases, in that order; junction bases with no gene match: 6. The CDR3 length is 14 residues. The CDR3 sequence is CASSHTTGVETQYF. The CDR3 DNA follows: TGCGCCAGCAGCCACACGACAGGGGTAGAGACCCAGTACTTC. Complete variable domain (other parts from reference TRBV5-1 and TRBJ2-5): KAGVTQTPRYLIKTRGQQVTLSCSPISGHRSVSWYQQTPGQGLQFLFEYFSETQRNKGNFPGRFSGRQFSNSRSEMNVSTLELGDSALYLCASSHTTGVETQYFGPGTRLLVL.

The CDR3 sequence is CSGHEQETQYF. The DNA of the CDR3 is TGCAGTGGTCACGAGCAAGAGACCCAGTACTTC. J is TRBJ2-5 and V is TRBV20-1; D ambiguous. The CDR3 consists of 11 residues. Germline CDR1 and CDR2: DFQATT and SNEGSKA (reference sequence). The V end was cut by 7 bases, the J end by 2 bases, with 8 bases between.

There are a few counts of this clone. The genes are TRBV9 and TRBJ1-1; 9 bases are a match to TRBD1. V was pared by 2 bases and J by 0 bases, with 2 bases of the junction left unmatched. Germline lookup yields CDR1 SGDLS and CDR2 YYNGEE. The CDR3 is 15 residues long. The CDR3 DNA is TGTGCCAGCAGCGTCGGGACAGGGTTGAACACTGAAGCTTTCTTT. Its translation is CASSVGTGLNTEAFF.

The V gene is TRBV4-3, the J gene TRBJ1-1; TRBD1 matches 8 bases. CDR3 length equals 15 residues. The germline V gene encodes CDR1 LGHNA and CDR2 YSLEER. With V trimmed by 5 bases and J by 5 bases, 10 bases remained unmatched. CDR3 coding DNA: TGCGCCAGCAGCTATGACAGGGGAGCACCTACTGAAGCTTTCTTT. The encoded protein is CASSYDRGAPTEAFF.

The CDR3, as DNA: TGTGCCAGCAGCCCCAGGGCTAGCGGGATATACAATGAGCAGTTCTTC. Translation: CASSPRASGIYNEQFF. This chain connects TRBV3-1 (or the pseudogene TRBV3-2) to TRBJ2-1, with 9 bases lining up with TRBD2. From germline, CDR1 is LGHDT and CDR2 YNNKEL (reference sequence). The CDR3 is made up of 16 amino acids. The V segment lost 4 bases and the J segment 4 bases; nucleotides outside the gene matches: 8.

This chain links TRBV3-1 (or the pseudogene TRBV3-2) with TRBJ2-1, with TRBD1 matching 8 bases. Per the germline V gene, CDR1 is LGHDT and CDR2 is YNNKEL (reference sequence). The CDR3 length is 17 residues. V lost 4 bases and J lost 8; bases outside the gene matches: 16. Here the CDR3 DNA reads TGTGCCAGCAGCCCCTGGGGCAGGGGGCGGACGAAGGATGAGCAGTTCTTC. Its protein is CASSPWGRGRTKDEQFF.

This chain joins TRBV7-8 and TRBJ2-1, with D maybe TRBD2 (6 bases). From germline, CDR1 is SGHVS and CDR2 FQNEAQ. The V end was cut by 1 base, the J end by 8 bases, with 9 bases between. CDR3 length: 13 residues. DNA for the CDR3: TGTGCCAGCAGCTTAGATTGGGGGGATGAGCAGTTCTTC. Protein product: CASSLDWGDEQFF.

This chain joins TRBV6-2 or TRBV6-3 and TRBJ1-2; the D gene is possibly TRBD1 (6 bases). The CDR3 spans 15 residues. Germline values: CDR1 MNHEY, CDR2 SVGEGT. V was shortened by 0 bases and J by 7 bases, with 15 bases between the two germline ends. DNA of the CDR3: TGTGCCAGCAGTTACTCGATTGACAGGTCCGCTGGCTACACCTTC. It encodes CASSYSIDRSAGYTF.

This chain connects TRBV2 to TRBJ2-1, with D perhaps TRBD2 (6 bases). The CDR3 is 13 residues long. Germline-derived CDR1 and CDR2 are SNHLY and FYNNEI. Deletions cut 8 bases from V and 8 bases from J, with 16 bases between. The CDR3 nucleotides read TGTGCCAGCTCGGGGACTGGCGTGGATGAGCAGTTCTTC. Its protein product is CASSGTGVDEQFF.

The chain is built from TRBV29-1 and TRBJ2-7; D is ambiguous. Germline-derived CDR1 and CDR2 are SQVTM and ANQGSEA. The CDR3 extends over 11 amino acids. Trimming took 4 bases from V and 0 from J, leaving 4 bases between them. In nucleotides, the CDR3 is TGCAGCGTTGGTAGCTCCTACGAGCAGTACTTC. This gives the protein CSVGSSYEQYF.

This chain joins TRBV30 and TRBJ2-3; tentatively, D is TRBD2 (5 bases). CDR3 length: 11 residues. Germline values: CDR1 GTSNPN, CDR2 SVGIG (reference sequence). V was pared by 4 bases and J by 8 bases, with 10 bases between. CDR3 sequence reads: CAWKLAVTQYF. In DNA form, the CDR3 reads TGTGCCTGGAAGCTAGCCGTTACGCAGTATTTT.

This chain links TRBV7-9 with TRBJ2-3, with TRBD2 matching 11 bases. CDR3 length: 15 amino acids. Trimming at V came to 4 bases and at J to 0 bases, leaving 0 bases not matched to a gene. CDR1 SEHNR and CDR2 FQNEAQ come from the germline V gene (reference sequence). The CDR3 DNA reads TGTGCCAGCAGCTGGACTAGCGGGAGCACAGATACGCAGTATTTT. It translates to CASSWTSGSTDTQYF.

The chain uses TRBV28 and TRBJ2-1; TRBD2 is a possible D gene (7 bases). CDR3 size: 16 residues. Per germline, CDR1 MDHEN and CDR2 SYDVKM. The V and J ends lost 6 bases and 2 bases respectively, with 17 bases between them. The CDR3 sequence is CASSLHVGGPYNEQFF. In DNA, the CDR3 is TGTGCCAGCAGCCTCCATGTGGGGGGGCCCTACAATGAGCAGTTCTTC.

There are a few counts of this clone. J is TRBJ1-3 and V is TRBV5-6; maybe TRBD1 (6 bases). V lost 4 bases and J lost 8, with 19 bases in between. The CDR3 sequence is 15 residues long. Germline V lookup: CDR1 SGHDT, CDR2 YYEEEE. The CDR3 loop reads CASSHSRSGQHTIYF. In nucleotides, the CDR3 is TGTGCCAGCAGCCACAGTCGTTCAGGACAGCACACCATATATTTT. Filled out from reference TRBV5-6 and TRBJ1-3, the complete variable domain reads DAGVTQSPTHLIKTRGQQVTLRCSPKSGHDTVSWYQQALGQGPQFIFQYYEEEERQRGNFPDRFSGHQFPNYSSELNVNALLLGDSALYLCASSHSRSGQHTIYFGEGSWLTVV.

This chain joins TRBV7-2 and TRBJ2-7, with 7 positions matching TRBD1. Germline CDR1 reads SGHTA; CDR2 reads FQGNSA. V gave up 1 base and J gave up 3 bases; unmatched junction bases: 6. This CDR3 is 15 amino acids long. The CDR3 region has the DNA TGTGCCAGCAGCTTAGGGGGACAGTATATCTACGAGCAGTACTTC. Protein: CASSLGGQYIYEQYF.

This clone showed up many times. The rearrangement uses TRBV11-2 and TRBJ2-2; 10 nucleotides line up with TRBD2. The CDR3 spans 18 residues. CDR1 is SGHAT, CDR2 FQNNGV, per germline. The V gene end was trimmed by 2 bases and the J gene end by 6 bases; junction bases not matched to a gene: 12. CDR3 amino acids: CASSLRGGASGSPGELFF. CDR3 bases: TGTGCCAGCAGCTTACGGGGTGGAGCTAGCGGGAGTCCCGGGGAGCTGTTTTTT. Full variable domain (missing parts from reference TRBV11-2 and TRBJ2-2): EAGVAQSPRYKIIEKRQSVAFWCNPISGHATLYWYQQILGQGPKLLIQFQNNGVVDDSQLPKDRFSAERLKGVDSTLKIQPAKLEDSAVYLCASSLRGGASGSPGELFFGEGSRLTVL.

The chain is built from TRBV7-2 and TRBJ2-7; weak D call: TRBD2 (6 bases). This CDR3 region has 12 residues. V was pared by 5 bases and J by 1 base, with 6 bases between. Germline lookup yields CDR1 SGHTA and CDR2 FQGNSA. The CDR3 sequence is CASSGGSYEQYF. The CDR3 DNA reads as TGTGCCAGCAGCGGGGGGTCCTACGAGCAGTACTTC.